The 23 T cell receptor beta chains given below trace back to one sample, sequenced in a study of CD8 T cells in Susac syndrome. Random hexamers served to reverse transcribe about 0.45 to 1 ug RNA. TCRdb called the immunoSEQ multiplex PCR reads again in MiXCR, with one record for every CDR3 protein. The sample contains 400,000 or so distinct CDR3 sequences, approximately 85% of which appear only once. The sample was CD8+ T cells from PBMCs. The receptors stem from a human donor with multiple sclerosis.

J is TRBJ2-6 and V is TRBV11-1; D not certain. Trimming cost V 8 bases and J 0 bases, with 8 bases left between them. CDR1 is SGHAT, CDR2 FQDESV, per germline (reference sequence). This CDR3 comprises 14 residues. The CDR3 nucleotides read TGTGCCAGCCAAGAAACCTCTGGGGCCAACGTCCTGACTTTC. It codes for CASQETSGANVLTF.

This CDR3 is CASSPSGQGLENTEAFF. Written as DNA, the CDR3 is TGCGCCAGCAGCCCCAGTGGACAGGGTTTGGAGAACACTGAAGCTTTCTTT. This sequence joins TRBV5-1 and TRBJ1-1; 8 positions agree with TRBD1. The length of the CDR3 is 17 residues. After removal of 4 bases from V and 1 base from J, the junction contained 12 bases not matched to a gene. The germline V gene encodes CDR1 SGHRS and CDR2 YFSETQ.

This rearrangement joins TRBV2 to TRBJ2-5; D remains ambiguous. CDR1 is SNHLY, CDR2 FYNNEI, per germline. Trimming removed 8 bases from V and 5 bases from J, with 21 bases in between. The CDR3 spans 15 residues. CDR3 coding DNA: TGTGCCAGCGCCCCAAGGGATTATACCGGCGAGACCCAGTACTTC. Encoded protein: CASAPRDYTGETQYF. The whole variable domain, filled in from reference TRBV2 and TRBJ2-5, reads EPEVTQTPSHQVTQMGQEVILRCVPISNHLYFYWYRQILGQKVEFLVSFYNNEISEKSEIFDDQFSVERPDGSNFTLKIRSTKLEDSAMYFCASAPRDYTGETQYFGPGTRLLVL.

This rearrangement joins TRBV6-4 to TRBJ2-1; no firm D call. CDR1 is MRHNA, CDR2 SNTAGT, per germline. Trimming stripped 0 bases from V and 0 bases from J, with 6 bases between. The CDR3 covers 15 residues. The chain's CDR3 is CASSDSRSSYNEQFF. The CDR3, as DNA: TGTGCCAGCAGTGACTCCAGAAGCTCCTACAATGAGCAGTTCTTC.

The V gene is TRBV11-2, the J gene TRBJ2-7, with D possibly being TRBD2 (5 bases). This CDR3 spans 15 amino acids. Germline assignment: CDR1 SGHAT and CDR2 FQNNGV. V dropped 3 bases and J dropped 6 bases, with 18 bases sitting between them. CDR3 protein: CASSFSLSGVGEQYF. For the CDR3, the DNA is TGTGCCAGCAGCTTCTCGTTATCCGGGGTGGGCGAGCAGTACTTC.

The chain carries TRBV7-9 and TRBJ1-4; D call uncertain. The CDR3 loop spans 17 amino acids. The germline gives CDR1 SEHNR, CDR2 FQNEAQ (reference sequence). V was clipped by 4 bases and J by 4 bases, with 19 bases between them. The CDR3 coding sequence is TGTGCCAGCAGCTCTGGAACGGACGGAGGACTTAATGAAAAACTGTTTTTT. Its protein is CASSSGTDGGLNEKLFF.

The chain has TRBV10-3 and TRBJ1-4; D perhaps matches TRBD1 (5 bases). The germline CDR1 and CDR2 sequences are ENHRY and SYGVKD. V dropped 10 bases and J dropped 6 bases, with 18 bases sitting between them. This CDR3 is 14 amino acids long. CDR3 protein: CATEEVGADEKLFF. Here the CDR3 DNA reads TGTGCCACCGAGGAGGTAGGGGCGGATGAAAAACTGTTTTTT.

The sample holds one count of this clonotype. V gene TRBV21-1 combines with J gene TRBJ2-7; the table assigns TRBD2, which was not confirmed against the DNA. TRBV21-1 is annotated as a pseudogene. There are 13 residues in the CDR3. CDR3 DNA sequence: TGTGCCAGCAGCGCAGACCCGGACCACGAGCAGTACTTC. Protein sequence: CASSADPDHEQYF.

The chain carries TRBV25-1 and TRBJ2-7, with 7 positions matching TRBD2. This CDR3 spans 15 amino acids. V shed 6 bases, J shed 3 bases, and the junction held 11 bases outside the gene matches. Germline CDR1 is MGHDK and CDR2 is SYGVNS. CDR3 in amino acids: CASRSERESVYEQYF. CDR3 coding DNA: TGTGCCAGCAGATCGGAGCGGGAATCGGTCTACGAGCAGTACTTC.

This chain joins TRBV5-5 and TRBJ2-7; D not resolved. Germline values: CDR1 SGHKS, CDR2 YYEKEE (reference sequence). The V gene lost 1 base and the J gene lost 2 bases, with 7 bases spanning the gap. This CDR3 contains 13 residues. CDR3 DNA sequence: TGTGCCAGCAGCTTGACAGTAGCCTACGAGCAGTACTTC. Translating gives CASSLTVAYEQYF.

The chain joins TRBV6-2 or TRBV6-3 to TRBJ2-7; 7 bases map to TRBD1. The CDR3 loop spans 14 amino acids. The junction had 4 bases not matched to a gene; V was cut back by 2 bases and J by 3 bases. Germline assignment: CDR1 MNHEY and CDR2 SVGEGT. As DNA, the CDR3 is TGTGCCAGCAGTTACGGCTACAGGGGCTACGAGCAGTACTTC. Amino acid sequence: CASSYGYRGYEQYF.

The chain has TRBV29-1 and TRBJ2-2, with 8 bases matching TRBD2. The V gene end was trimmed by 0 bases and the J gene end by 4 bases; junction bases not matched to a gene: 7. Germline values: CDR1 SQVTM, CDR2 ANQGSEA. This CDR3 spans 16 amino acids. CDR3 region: CSVEDWTSRSTGELFF. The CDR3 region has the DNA TGCAGCGTTGAAGATTGGACTAGCCGTTCCACCGGGGAGCTGTTTTTT.

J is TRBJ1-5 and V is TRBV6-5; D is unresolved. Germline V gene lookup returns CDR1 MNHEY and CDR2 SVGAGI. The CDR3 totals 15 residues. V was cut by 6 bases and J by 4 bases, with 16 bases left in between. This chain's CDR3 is CASSQNGLGNQPQHF. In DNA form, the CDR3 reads TGTGCCAGCAGCCAGAACGGGTTAGGGAATCAGCCCCAGCATTTT.

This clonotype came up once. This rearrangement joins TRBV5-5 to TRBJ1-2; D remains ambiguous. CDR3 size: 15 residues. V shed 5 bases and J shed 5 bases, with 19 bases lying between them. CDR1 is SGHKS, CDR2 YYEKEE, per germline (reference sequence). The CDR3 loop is CASSKTYQLRYGYTF. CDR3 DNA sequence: TGTGCCAGCAGTAAGACCTACCAGTTACGGTATGGCTACACCTTC.

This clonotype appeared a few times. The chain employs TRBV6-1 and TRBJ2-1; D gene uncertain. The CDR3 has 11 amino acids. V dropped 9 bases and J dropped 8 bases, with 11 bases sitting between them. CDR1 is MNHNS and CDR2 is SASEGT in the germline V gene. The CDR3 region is CASRVGHEQFF. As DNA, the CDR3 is TGTGCCAGTCGTGTGGGCCATGAGCAGTTCTTC.

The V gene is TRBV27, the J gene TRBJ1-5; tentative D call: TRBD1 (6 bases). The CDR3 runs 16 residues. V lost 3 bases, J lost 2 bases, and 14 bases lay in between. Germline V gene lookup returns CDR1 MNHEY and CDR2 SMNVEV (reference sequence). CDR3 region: CASSFLGAGGNQPQHF. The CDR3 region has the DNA TGTGCCAGCAGTTTTTTGGGGGCAGGCGGCAATCAGCCCCAGCATTTT.

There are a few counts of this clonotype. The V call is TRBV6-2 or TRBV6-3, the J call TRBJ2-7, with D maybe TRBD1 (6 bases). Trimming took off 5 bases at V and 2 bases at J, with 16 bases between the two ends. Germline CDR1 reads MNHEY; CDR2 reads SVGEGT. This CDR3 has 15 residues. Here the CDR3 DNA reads TGTGCCAGCAGTGCCCTGATGGACAGTCCCTACGAGCAGTACTTC. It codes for CASSALMDSPYEQYF.

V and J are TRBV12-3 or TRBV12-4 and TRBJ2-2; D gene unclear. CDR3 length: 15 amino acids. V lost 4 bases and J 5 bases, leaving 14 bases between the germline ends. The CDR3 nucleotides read TGTGCCAGCAGTTGGAGACACCCTAGGACCGGGGAGCTGTTTTTT. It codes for CASSWRHPRTGELFF.

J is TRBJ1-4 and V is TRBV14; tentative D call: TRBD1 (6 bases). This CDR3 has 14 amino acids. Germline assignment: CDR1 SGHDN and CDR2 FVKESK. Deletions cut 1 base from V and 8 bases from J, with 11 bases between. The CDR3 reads CASSQAPGDEKLFF. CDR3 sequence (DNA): TGTGCCAGCAGCCAAGCTCCAGGGGACGAAAAACTGTTTTTT.

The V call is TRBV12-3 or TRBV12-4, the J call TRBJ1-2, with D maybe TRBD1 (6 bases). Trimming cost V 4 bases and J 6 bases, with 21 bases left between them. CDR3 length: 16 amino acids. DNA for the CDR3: TGTGCCAGCAGTTCGACCATGCGGACAGACAGTGATGGCTACACCTTC. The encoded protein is CASSSTMRTDSDGYTF.

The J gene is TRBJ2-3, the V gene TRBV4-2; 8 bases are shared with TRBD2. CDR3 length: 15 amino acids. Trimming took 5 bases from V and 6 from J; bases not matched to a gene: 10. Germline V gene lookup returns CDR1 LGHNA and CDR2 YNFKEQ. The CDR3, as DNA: TGTGCCAGCAGCAATCCCTGGGGCGGGAGGGATACGCAGTATTTT. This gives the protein CASSNPWGGRDTQYF.

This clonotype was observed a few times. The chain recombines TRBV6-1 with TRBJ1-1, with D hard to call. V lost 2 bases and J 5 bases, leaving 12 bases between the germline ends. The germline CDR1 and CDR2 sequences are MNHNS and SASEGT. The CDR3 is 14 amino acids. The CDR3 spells CASSELGGWTEAFF. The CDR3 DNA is TGTGCCAGCAGTGAACTGGGAGGTTGGACTGAAGCTTTCTTT.

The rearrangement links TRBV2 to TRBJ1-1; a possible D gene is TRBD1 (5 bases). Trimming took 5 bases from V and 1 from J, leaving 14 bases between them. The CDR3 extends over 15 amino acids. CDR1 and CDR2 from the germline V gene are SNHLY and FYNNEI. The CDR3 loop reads CASSPRTHGNTEAFF. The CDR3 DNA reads TGTGCCAGCAGTCCGAGGACACATGGGAACACTGAAGCTTTCTTT.